This T cell receptor (beta chain) was obtained from a study of cytomegalovirus exposure and HLA in healthy donors. Regarding the study as a whole: Listed as cytomegalovirus-associated were 164 TCR beta chains. Presence/absence results assume similar sequencing depth per donor, which may not hold.

Comments on this clone: Its target is unknown.

The PCR was carried out with 60 Vbeta primers and 13 Jbeta primers. Produced via immunoSEQ multiplex PCR; TCRdb's table is partial and in-frame only. Among about 110,000 clones, roughly 75% were seen once, and the ten largest hold about 2.5%. The CDR3 loop spans 14 amino acids. V dropped 6 bases and J dropped 2; count of bases not matched to a gene: 5. Germline lookup yields CDR1 MNHEY and CDR2 SVGAGI. The sample consisted of PBMCs. The chain combines TRBV6-5 with TRBJ2-3; 7 positions agree with TRBD1. The TCR was taken from a middle-aged man in good health and CMV-seronegative. In DNA, the CDR3 is TGTGCCAGCAGCACCGGGACAGTCACAGATACGCAGTATTTT. It specifies CASSTGTVTDTQYF.